Below are 2 T cell receptor beta chains sequenced from a single sample in a study of T-cell reconstitution after alpha-beta-depleted transplantation in children. Construction of the TCRbeta library involved unique molecular identifiers. TCRdb ran MiXCR on the PCR reads and lists one entry per CDR3 protein. The sample lists 250,000 or so distinct CDR3 sequences, 20% to 30% occurring once. The material sequenced was PBMCs, mostly from graft donor cells, taken 360 days after TCRalphabeta/CD19-depleted stem cell transplant. These receptors all stem from a female patient aged 2-15 years who had a stem cell transplant for congenital amegakaryocytic thrombocytopenia, so the T cells may come from the graft donor.

The chain carries TRBV4-2 and TRBJ1-3, with TRBD1 identical over 8 bases. The junction had 7 bases not matched to a gene; V was cut back by 3 bases and J by 0 bases. The CDR3 totals 17 residues. The germline V gene encodes CDR1 LGHNA and CDR2 YNFKEQ. The chain's CDR3 is CASSQERDRSSGNTIYF. The DNA for the CDR3 is TGTGCCAGCAGCCAGGAAAGGGACAGGAGCTCTGGAAACACCATATATTTT.

The sample holds a few counts of this clonotype. V is TRBV19 and J is TRBJ1-1; 9 bases are shared with TRBD1. The CDR3 runs 15 residues. With V trimmed by 3 bases and J by 6 bases, 8 bases remained unmatched. Germline CDR1 reads LNHDA; CDR2 reads SQIVND (reference sequence). In DNA form, the CDR3 reads TGTGCCAGTAGTATCCCGGGACAGGGACTTCCTGAAGCTTTCTTT. This gives the protein CASSIPGQGLPEAFF.